This entry lists 9 T cell receptor beta chains sequenced from one sample in a study of T cells in Graves' hyperthyroidism and ophthalmopathy. What was amplified from RNA transcripts were TCR beta CDR3 regions. HTBI primers were employed in a first-round RT-PCR of the TCR CDR3. MiXCR was run by TCRdb on the multiplex PCR reads, yielding one entry per CDR3 protein. The sample contains under 400,000 distinct CDR3 sequences, approximately 15% of which appear only once. The sequenced material came from blood. The receptor source for this set is a woman aged 18 to 35 with Graves' hyperthyroidism that later progressed to Graves' ophthalmopathy.

This clonotype was observed at least ten times. J is TRBJ2-5 and V is TRBV13; D is possibly TRBD1 or TRBD2 (5 bases each). The CDR3 covers 14 residues. Per the germline V gene, CDR1 is PRHDT and CDR2 is FYEKMQ (reference sequence). V was clipped by 5 bases and J by 2 bases, with 12 bases between them. CDR3 region: CASSEGTPQETQYF. Here the CDR3 DNA reads TGTGCCAGCAGCGAGGGGACCCCTCAAGAGACCCAGTACTTC.

The CDR3 protein is CTSSLAGGTYNEQFF. The CDR3 bases are TGTACCAGCAGCTTAGCGGGAGGAACTTACAATGAGCAGTTCTTC. The rearrangement uses TRBV7-2 and TRBJ2-1; a weak D match, TRBD2 (6 bases). CDR1 SGHTA and CDR2 FQGNSA come from the germline V gene. Trimming left V 0 bases short and J 4 bases short, with 10 bases between. The CDR3 is made up of 15 amino acids.

This clonotype was seen a few times. Given a much more abundant clone one base away, this may be a read error. V and J are TRBV6-1 and TRBJ2-7; 7 bases match TRBD1. J gave up 0 bases and V 7 bases, and 3 bases lay outside the gene matches. Germline V lookup: CDR1 MNHNS, CDR2 SASEGT. The CDR3 extends over 13 amino acids. The CDR3 coding sequence is TGTGCCAGCATCCGGGACAGCTCCTACGAGCAGTACTTC. As protein: CASIRDSSYEQYF.

This clonotype was detected only a few times. The chain is built from TRBV5-5 and TRBJ2-1; 8 bases agree with TRBD2. The length of the CDR3 is 16 residues. CDR1 is SGHKS, CDR2 YYEKEE, per germline (reference sequence). The V segment lost 5 bases and the J segment 1 base; nucleotides outside the gene matches: 8. The CDR3 DNA is TGTGCCAGCAGACCCGGACTAGCAGTTTCCTACAATGAGCAGTTCTTC. It yields the protein CASRPGLAVSYNEQFF.

CDR3 sequence reads: CASSYLAGPSNEQYF. The CDR3 DNA reads TGTGCCAGCAGCTACCTAGCGGGACCTAGCAACGAGCAGTACTTC. The genes are TRBV14 and TRBJ2-7, with 9 bases that match TRBD2. The J segment lost 5 bases and the V segment lost 5 bases, leaving 10 bases of the junction unmatched. Germline V gives CDR1 SGHDN, CDR2 FVKESK. This CDR3 is built from 15 residues.

The table lists this clonotype with many counts. The chain carries TRBV27 and TRBJ2-7, with no clear D. CDR3 length: 12 residues. CDR1 and CDR2 from the germline V gene are MNHEY and SMNVEV (reference sequence). The V end was cut by 5 bases, the J end by 4 bases, with 9 bases between. The CDR3 region is CASSPNGYEQYF. The CDR3 bases are TGTGCCAGCAGTCCTAACGGGTACGAGCAGTACTTC.

This clonotype was counted a few times. This chain links TRBV6-1 with TRBJ2-3; D possibly uses TRBD1 or TRBD2 (6 bases each). Between the trimmed V and J ends, which lost 4 bases and 1 base, there was a span of 15 bases. The CDR3 has 16 residues. Germline V gene lookup returns CDR1 MNHNS and CDR2 SASEGT. The CDR3 DNA is TGTGCCAGCAGTGTAGGGGGGCGCTGGGGCACAGATACGCAGTATTTT. This sequence encodes CASSVGGRWGTDTQYF.

This clonotype appeared many times. The chain joins TRBV6-1 to TRBJ2-5; 7 bases agree with TRBD1. The CDR3 spans 15 residues. Looked up from germline, CDR1 is MNHNS and CDR2 is SASEGT. V shed 6 bases, J shed 5 bases, and the junction held 12 bases outside the gene matches. This CDR3 reads CASRPPGQSLETQYF. In DNA, the CDR3 is TGTGCCAGCAGACCACCGGGACAGAGCCTGGAGACCCAGTACTTC.

The chain has TRBV29-1 and TRBJ2-7; TRBD2 matches at 8 bases. The V gene end was trimmed by 4 bases and the J gene end by 0 bases; junction bases not matched to a gene: 8. There are 15 residues in the CDR3. Germline V gene lookup returns CDR1 SQVTM and CDR2 ANQGSEA. The CDR3 loop reads CSVGVRTSRSYEQYF. The DNA of the CDR3 is TGCAGCGTTGGGGTCAGGACTAGCCGCTCCTACGAGCAGTACTTC.